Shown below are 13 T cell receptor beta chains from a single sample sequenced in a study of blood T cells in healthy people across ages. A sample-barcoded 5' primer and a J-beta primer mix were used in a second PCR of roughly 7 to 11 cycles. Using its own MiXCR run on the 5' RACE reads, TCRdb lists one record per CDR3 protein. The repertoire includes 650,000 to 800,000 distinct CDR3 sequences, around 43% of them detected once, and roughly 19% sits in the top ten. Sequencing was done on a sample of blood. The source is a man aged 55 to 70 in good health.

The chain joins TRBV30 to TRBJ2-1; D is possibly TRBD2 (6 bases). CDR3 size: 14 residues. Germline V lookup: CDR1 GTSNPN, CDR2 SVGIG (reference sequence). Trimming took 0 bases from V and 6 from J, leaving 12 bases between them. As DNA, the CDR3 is TGTGCCTGGAGTGTACTAGCACCTACCAATGAGCAGTTCTTC. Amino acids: CAWSVLAPTNEQFF.

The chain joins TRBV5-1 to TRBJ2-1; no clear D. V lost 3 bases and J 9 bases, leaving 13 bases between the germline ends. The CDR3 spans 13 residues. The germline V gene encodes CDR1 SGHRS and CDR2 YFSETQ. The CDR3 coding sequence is TGCGCCAGCAGCTCTCCTACCAGGACTGAGCAGTTCTTC. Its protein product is CASSSPTRTEQFF.

CDR3 sequence: CASSYSGTESNQPQHF. The DNA for the CDR3 is TGTGCCAGCAGCTACTCCGGGACAGAGAGCAATCAGCCCCAGCATTTT. The chain recombines TRBV7-2 with TRBJ1-5; 7 nucleotides agree with TRBD1. Germline CDR1 and CDR2: SGHTA and FQGNSA. This CDR3 has 16 residues. The V segment lost 4 bases and the J segment 1 base; nucleotides outside the gene matches: 7.

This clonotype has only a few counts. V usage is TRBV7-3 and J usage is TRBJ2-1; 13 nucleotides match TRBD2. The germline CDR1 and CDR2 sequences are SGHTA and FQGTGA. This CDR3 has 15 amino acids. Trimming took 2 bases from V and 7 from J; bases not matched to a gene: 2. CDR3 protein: CASSLLLAGGNEQFF. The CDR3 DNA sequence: TGTGCCAGCAGCTTATTACTAGCGGGGGGGAATGAGCAGTTCTTC.

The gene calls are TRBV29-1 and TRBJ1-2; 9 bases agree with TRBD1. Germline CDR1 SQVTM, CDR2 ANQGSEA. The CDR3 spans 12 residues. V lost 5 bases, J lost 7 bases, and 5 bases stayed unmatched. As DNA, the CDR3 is TGCAGCGTTCCAAACAGGGGGCTTGGCTACACCTTC. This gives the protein CSVPNRGLGYTF.

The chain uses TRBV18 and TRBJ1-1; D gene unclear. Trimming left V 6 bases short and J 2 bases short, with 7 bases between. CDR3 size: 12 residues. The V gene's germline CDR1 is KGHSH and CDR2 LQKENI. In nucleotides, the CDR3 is TGTGCCAGCTCCCAAGACAACACTGAAGCTTTCTTT. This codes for CASSQDNTEAFF.

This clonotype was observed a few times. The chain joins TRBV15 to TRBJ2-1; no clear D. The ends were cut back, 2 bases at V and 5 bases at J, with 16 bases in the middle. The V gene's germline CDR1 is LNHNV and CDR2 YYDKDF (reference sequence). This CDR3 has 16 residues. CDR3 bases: TGTGCCACCAGCAGATCCCCTAGGCGAGGAAACAATGAGCAGTTCTTC. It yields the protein CATSRSPRRGNNEQFF.

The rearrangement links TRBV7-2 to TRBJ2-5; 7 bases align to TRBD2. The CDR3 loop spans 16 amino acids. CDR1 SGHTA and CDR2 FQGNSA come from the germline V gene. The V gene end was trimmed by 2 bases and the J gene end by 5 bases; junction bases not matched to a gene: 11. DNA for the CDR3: TGTGCCAGCAGCTTATCAGCGGGGATCGTCTTGGAGACCCAGTACTTC. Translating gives CASSLSAGIVLETQYF.

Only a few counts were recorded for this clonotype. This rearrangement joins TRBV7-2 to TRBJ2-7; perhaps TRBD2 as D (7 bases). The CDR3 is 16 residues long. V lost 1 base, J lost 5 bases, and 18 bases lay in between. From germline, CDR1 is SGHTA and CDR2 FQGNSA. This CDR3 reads CASSLGYRGAINEQYF. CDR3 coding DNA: TGTGCCAGCAGCTTAGGGTATCGGGGGGCGATAAACGAGCAGTACTTC.

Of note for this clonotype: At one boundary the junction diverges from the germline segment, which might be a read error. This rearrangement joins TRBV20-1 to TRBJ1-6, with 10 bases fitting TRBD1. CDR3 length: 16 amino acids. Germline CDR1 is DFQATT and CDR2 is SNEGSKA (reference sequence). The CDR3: CSVRALGQGDTSPLHF. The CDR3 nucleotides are TGCAGTGTTAGAGCTCTCGGACAGGGGGACACTTCACCCCTCCACTTT.

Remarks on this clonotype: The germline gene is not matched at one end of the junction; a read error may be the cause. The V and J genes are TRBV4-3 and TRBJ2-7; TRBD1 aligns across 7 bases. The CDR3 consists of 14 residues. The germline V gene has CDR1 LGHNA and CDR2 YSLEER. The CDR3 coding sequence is TGCTCCAGCATAAAGGGACAGAGACTCTACGAGCAGTACTTC. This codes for CSSIKGQRLYEQYF.

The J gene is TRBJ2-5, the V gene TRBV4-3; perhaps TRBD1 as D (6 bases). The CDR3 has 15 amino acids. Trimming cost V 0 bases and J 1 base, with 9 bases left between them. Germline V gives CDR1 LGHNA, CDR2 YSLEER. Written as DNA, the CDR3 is TGCGCCAGCAGCCAAGATTTGGACAGCCAAGAGACCCAGTACTTC. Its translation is CASSQDLDSQETQYF.

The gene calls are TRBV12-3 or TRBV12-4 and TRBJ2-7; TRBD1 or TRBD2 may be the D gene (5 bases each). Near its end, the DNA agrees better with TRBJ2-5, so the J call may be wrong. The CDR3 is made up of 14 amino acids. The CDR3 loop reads CASSLAGAGGTQYF. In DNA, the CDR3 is TGTGCCAGCAGTTTAGCCGGGGCAGGCGGGACCCAGTACTTC.